These 29 T cell receptor beta chains originate from one sample sequenced in a study of beta chain features in type 1 diabetes. Reverse transcribing all isolated RNA meant expressed TCRB transcripts were sequenced. Clones were read by immunoSEQ multiplex PCR, and TCRdb kept only the in-frame ones, dropping some. The sample carries hundreds of thousands of clones, less than 20% recorded once. The sample taken for sequencing was naive CD4+ T cells from blood. The receptor source for this set is a man aged 18 to 29 in good health.

The sample holds a few counts of this clone. The V and J genes are TRBV2 and TRBJ2-6, with TRBD2 matching 10 bases. J gave up 0 bases and V 6 bases, and 8 bases lay outside the gene matches. CDR3 size: 18 residues. The germline V gene has CDR1 SNHLY and CDR2 FYNNEI. The DNA of the CDR3 is TGTGCCAGCAGGAGGCTAGCGGGGGTTGGCTCTGGGGCCAACGTCCTGACTTTC. It encodes CASRRLAGVGSGANVLTF.

The rearrangement joins TRBV18 to TRBJ2-1; perhaps TRBD2 as D (5 bases). CDR1 is KGHSH and CDR2 is LQKENI in the germline V gene. The CDR3 is made up of 13 amino acids. The V end was cut by 5 bases, the J end by 10 bases, with 15 bases between. The CDR3 nucleotides are TGTGCCAGCTCAGAAGACGGGCCGGGGGAGCAGTTCTTC. Translating it yields CASSEDGPGEQFF.

The V call is TRBV25-1, the J call TRBJ2-5, with 9 nucleotides matching TRBD2. Matching the DNA end better, TRBJ2-7 makes the J call doubtful. Germline assignment: CDR1 MGHDK and CDR2 SYGVNS. This CDR3 comprises 14 residues. The CDR3 DNA reads TGTGCCAGCAGTGCCCGGACTAGCGCGTACGAGCAGTACTTC. It translates to CASSARTSAYEQYF.

The gene calls are TRBV5-4 and TRBJ2-7; 8 nucleotides match TRBD2. With 0 bases clipped from V and 4 bases from J, the junction kept 3 bases outside the gene matches. This CDR3 comprises 14 residues. Germline loops: CDR1 SGHNT, CDR2 YYREEE (reference sequence). The CDR3 DNA reads TGTGCCAGCAGCTTGGGAGCGGGAGAATACGAGCAGTACTTC. Its protein product is CASSLGAGEYEQYF.

This clone appeared a few times. As DNA, the CDR3 is TGTGCCAGCAGTCCCTCCAGGGCGGGTACAGATACGCAGTATTTT. It translates to CASSPSRAGTDTQYF. The gene calls are TRBV28 and TRBJ2-3; D assignment may be TRBD1 or TRBD2 (5 bases each). This CDR3 has 15 amino acids. CDR1 and CDR2 from the germline V gene are MDHEN and SYDVKM. Between the trimmed V and J ends, which lost 5 bases and 3 bases, there was a span of 15 bases. Full variable domain (rest looked up from reference TRBV28 and TRBJ2-3): DVKVTQSSRYLVKRTGEKVFLECVQDMDHENMFWYRQDPGLGLRLIYFSYDVKMKEKGDIPEGYSVSREKKERFSLILESASTNQTSMYLCASSPSRAGTDTQYFGPGTRLTVL.

Comments on this clone: The sample contains more than one DNA sequence encoding this CDR3. This chain connects TRBV9 to TRBJ2-1; no definite D call. Between the trimmed V and J ends, which lost 0 bases and 0 bases, there was a span of 4 bases. Germline CDR1 is SGDLS and CDR2 is YYNGEE. This CDR3 comprises 14 residues. CDR3 in amino acids: CASSVGSSYNEQFF. As DNA, the CDR3 is TGTGCCAGCAGCGTAGGTAGCTCCTACAATGAGCAGTTCTTC.

The chain couples TRBV4-3 to TRBJ1-2; tentatively, D is TRBD1 (6 bases). The CDR3 extends over 16 amino acids. The V end lost 1 base, the J end lost 1 base, and 13 bases lay between the germline ends. Germline V lookup: CDR1 LGHNA, CDR2 YSLEER. Here the CDR3 DNA reads TGCGCCAGCAGCCAAGCGTCGGGGGCTAGTAACTATGGCTACACCTTC. Its translation: CASSQASGASNYGYTF.

As concerns this clone: One junction end disagrees with the germline gene, perhaps due to a read error. The chain uses TRBV9 and TRBJ1-5; 9 bases are a match to TRBD1. Germline assignment: CDR1 SGDLS and CDR2 YYNGEE. The CDR3 is 16 residues long. Here the CDR3 reads CASSAGTGYSSQPQHF. CDR3 DNA: TGTGCCAGCAGCGCAGGGACAGGGTACAGCAGTCAGCCCCAGCATTTT.

The CDR3 nucleotides read TGTGCCAGCAGCTCCGTGAGCGGGGGGCAAGAGACCCAGTACTTC. This sequence encodes CASSSVSGGQETQYF. The V gene is TRBV7-3, the J gene TRBJ2-5; 9 bases map to TRBD2. This CDR3 region has 15 residues. Germline loops: CDR1 SGHTA, CDR2 FQGTGA. V was clipped by 4 bases and J by 2 bases; unmatched bases: 5.

This clone was seen only a few times. The chain has TRBV28 and TRBJ1-1; D not resolved. Between the trimmed V and J ends, which lost 5 bases and 6 bases, there was a span of 16 bases. The length of the CDR3 is 14 residues. Germline assignment: CDR1 MDHEN and CDR2 SYDVKM. For the CDR3, the DNA is TGTGCCAGCAGTGTCCGGACCCCGAGACCTGAAGCTTTCTTT. As protein: CASSVRTPRPEAFF.

This clone was found a few times. V usage is TRBV13 and J usage is TRBJ2-3, with D perhaps being TRBD1 or TRBD2 (5 bases each). The V gene's germline CDR1 is PRHDT and CDR2 FYEKMQ (reference sequence). The CDR3 extends over 14 amino acids. V was trimmed by 2 bases and J by 4 bases, leaving 10 bases between them. The CDR3 is CASSLRGVADTQYF. In DNA form, the CDR3 reads TGTGCCAGCAGCTTAAGAGGGGTAGCAGATACGCAGTATTTT.

The chain joins TRBV15 to TRBJ1-3; D is perhaps TRBD1 (5 bases). Deletions cut 0 bases from V and 5 bases from J, with 11 bases between. Germline assignment: CDR1 LNHNV and CDR2 YYDKDF (reference sequence). The CDR3 runs 15 residues. The CDR3 DNA reads as TGTGCCACCAGCAGAGACCCACAGGTCCGAAACACCATATATTTT. Translation: CATSRDPQVRNTIYF.

On this clone: This sample includes further DNA sequences coding for the same CDR3. The chain links TRBV11-1 to TRBJ2-2, with D unresolved. Between the trimmed V and J ends, which lost 5 bases and 3 bases, there was a span of 10 bases. Per germline, CDR1 SGHAT and CDR2 FQDESV (reference sequence). The CDR3 is 14 residues long. The CDR3 nucleotides read TGTGCCAGCAGCGGGCAGAGATACACCGGGGAGCTGTTTTTT. Translated, it gives CASSGQRYTGELFF.

The V and J genes are TRBV14 and TRBJ2-1; possibly TRBD2 for D (5 bases). V shed 0 bases and J shed 4 bases, with 16 bases lying between them. The V gene's germline CDR1 is SGHDN and CDR2 FVKESK. This CDR3 has 17 residues. The DNA for the CDR3 is TGTGCCAGCAGCCAAGATCGGAGGTGGAGTGGATACAATGAGCAGTTCTTC. Its protein product is CASSQDRRWSGYNEQFF.

This rearrangement joins TRBV30 to TRBJ1-1; D possibly corresponds to TRBD1 (6 bases). The CDR3 contains 13 residues. Germline V CDR1 and CDR2: GTSNPN, SVGIG (reference sequence). V was clipped by 1 base and J by 4 bases, with 10 bases between them. CDR3 residues: CAWSDRAGTEAFF. The CDR3, as DNA: TGTGCCTGGAGTGACAGGGCCGGCACTGAAGCTTTCTTT.

This clone appeared a few times. In DNA, the CDR3 is TGTGCCAGCAGAGAGTCTGGGGCCAACGTCCTGACTTTC. Translating it yields CASRESGANVLTF. V and J are TRBV2 and TRBJ2-6, with unresolved D. V gave up 6 bases and J gave up 1 base, with 4 bases separating them. The length of the CDR3 is 13 residues. In germline, CDR1 is SNHLY, CDR2 FYNNEI.

The table lists this clone with a count of one. The chain uses TRBV28 and TRBJ2-7, with 9 bases fitting TRBD1. The V gene's germline CDR1 is MDHEN and CDR2 SYDVKM. V trimming: 1 base; J trimming: 0 bases; junction bases outside the gene matches: 7. CDR3 size: 17 residues. This CDR3 reads CASSLLQGAQSSYEQYF. The CDR3 coding sequence is TGTGCCAGCAGTTTATTACAGGGGGCCCAGAGCTCCTACGAGCAGTACTTC.

The chain uses TRBV9 and TRBJ2-1, with D possibly being TRBD2 (6 bases). Germline CDR1 SGDLS, CDR2 YYNGEE. The CDR3 covers 15 residues. V was shortened by 2 bases and J by 7 bases, with 16 bases between the two germline ends. In DNA, the CDR3 is TGTGCCAGCAGCGTCGTTGGGACTCTACCAAATGAGCAGTTCTTC. Protein sequence: CASSVVGTLPNEQFF.

V usage is TRBV5-5 and J usage is TRBJ2-2; no definite D call. The CDR3 extends over 14 amino acids. V was trimmed by 0 bases and J by 0 bases, leaving 3 bases between them. From germline, CDR1 is SGHKS and CDR2 YYEKEE (reference sequence). CDR3 coding DNA: TGTGCCAGCAGCTTGGAGACGAACACCGGGGAGCTGTTTTTT. Translation gives CASSLETNTGELFF.

This clone was seen a single time. The chain has TRBV9 and TRBJ2-2; 8 nucleotides line up with TRBD2. Trimming removed 0 bases from V and 1 base from J; junction bases left unmatched: 17. In germline, CDR1 is SGDLS, CDR2 YYNGEE. This CDR3 is built from 21 residues. The CDR3 reads CASSVVYVSGTSIVNTGELFF. The CDR3 DNA reads TGTGCCAGCAGCGTAGTGTACGTATCCGGGACTAGTATTGTGAACACCGGGGAGCTGTTTTTT.

Only a few counts were recorded for this clone. The genes are TRBV15 and TRBJ2-4; D unclear. The CDR3 covers 16 residues. V lost 0 bases, J lost 3 bases, and 12 bases lay in between. Germline V gene lookup returns CDR1 LNHNV and CDR2 YYDKDF (reference sequence). This CDR3 reads CATSRDPGLGKNIQYF. The CDR3 DNA sequence: TGTGCCACCAGCAGAGACCCGGGTTTAGGCAAAAACATTCAGTACTTC.

The V call is TRBV6-6, the J call TRBJ1-6; 8 bases align to TRBD1. V shed 4 bases, J shed 12 bases, and the junction held 5 bases outside the gene matches. This CDR3 spans 13 amino acids. Germline V gene lookup returns CDR1 MNHNY and CDR2 SVGAGI (reference sequence). The CDR3 loop reads CASSFSDRGPLHF. CDR3 DNA sequence: TGTGCCAGCAGTTTCTCCGACAGGGGACCCCTCCACTTT.

This clone was observed a few times. This chain links TRBV4-1 with TRBJ2-7, with D maybe TRBD1 (6 bases). In germline, CDR1 is MGHRA, CDR2 YSYEKL. V was clipped by 4 bases and J by 0 bases, with 16 bases between them. CDR3 length: 16 residues. CDR3 amino acids: CASSLGQRKSSYEQYF. In nucleotides, the CDR3 is TGCGCCAGCAGCCTTGGACAGCGGAAAAGCTCCTACGAGCAGTACTTC.

This chain links TRBV10-3 with TRBJ2-7; D ambiguous. The V and J ends lost 4 bases and 6 bases respectively, with 13 bases between them. The CDR3 runs to 13 residues. In germline, CDR1 is ENHRY, CDR2 SYGVKD. The CDR3 sequence is CAISGVLAREQYF. The CDR3 DNA sequence: TGTGCCATCAGTGGCGTGCTGGCGCGCGAGCAGTACTTC.

This clone was seen more than once but under ten times. The V and J genes are TRBV15 and TRBJ1-3; no definite D call. CDR1 is LNHNV and CDR2 is YYDKDF in the germline V gene (reference sequence). This CDR3 comprises 14 residues. V lost 1 base to trimming and J lost 4 bases, with 8 bases between them. CDR3: CATSRGSLGNTIYF. As DNA, the CDR3 is TGTGCCACCAGCAGAGGCAGCCTAGGAAACACCATATATTTT.

The chain has TRBV4-3 and TRBJ2-4; possibly TRBD2 for D (6 bases). Germline CDR1 is LGHNA and CDR2 is YSLEER. The ends were cut back, 0 bases at V and 2 bases at J, with 20 bases in the middle. The CDR3 contains 19 residues. The CDR3 spells CASSQERLANGGTKNIQYF. DNA for the CDR3: TGCGCCAGCAGCCAAGAGAGGCTTGCGAACGGGGGAACCAAAAACATTCAGTACTTC.

In this sample, this clone turned up a few times. V is TRBV6-5 and J is TRBJ1-6; maybe TRBD1 (5 bases). The CDR3 contains 15 residues. The V end lost 2 bases, the J end lost 6 bases, and 11 bases lay between the germline ends. Germline V lookup: CDR1 MNHEY, CDR2 SVGAGI. CDR3 in amino acids: CASSYLGVANSPLHF. DNA for the CDR3: TGTGCCAGCAGTTACCTAGGGGTAGCTAATTCACCCCTCCACTTT.

This clone was detected a few times. DNA of the CDR3: TGTGCCAGCAGCTTGGGAGGTGAAAAACTGTTTTTT. It is translated as CASSLGGEKLFF. V gene TRBV7-2 combines with J gene TRBJ1-4; D gene ambiguous. The germline V gene encodes CDR1 SGHTA and CDR2 FQGNSA. This CDR3 contains 12 residues. V shed 3 bases and J shed 7 bases, with 6 bases lying between them.

This clone was observed a handful of times. One end of the junction varies from germline; a read error may be responsible. This chain uses TRBV7-7 with TRBJ2-2; 7 bases are a match to TRBD1. The CDR3 runs to 14 residues. Germline V gives CDR1 SSHAT, CDR2 FNYEAQ (reference sequence). The CDR3 sequence: CASRPMQGAGELFF. In nucleotides, the CDR3 is TGTGCTAGCAGGCCGATGCAGGGGGCCGGGGAGCTGTTTTTT.